This T cell receptor (beta chain) appears in the sequencing data of a study of blood T cell repertoires in COVID-19. Study-wide context: In each case, the material was cDNA or gDNA derived from T cells, B-cell-depleted T cells, or PBMCs.

Original analysis: Nucleated cell counts were estimated from reference gene primer amplification. Sequencing was performed with immunoSEQ multiplex PCR; in TCRdb, only in-frame clones are kept and a portion is missing. From that table come the V and J calls and clone size; the DNA was used to work out D and trimming. The repertoire includes some 320,000 clones, around 87% of them detected once, and less than 9.5% sits in the top ten. The V end was cut by 3 bases, the J end by 9 bases, with 12 bases between. Per the germline V gene, CDR1 is SGHDT and CDR2 is YYEEEE. The CDR3 runs to 12 residues. This TCR was recovered from a woman in her fifties or sixties who had recovered from COVID-19. Sequencing used peripheral blood. The genes are TRBV5-6 and TRBJ1-1, with D unresolved. CDR3 coding DNA: TGTGCCAGCAGCTATACGGGAAACCAAGCTTTCTTT. Translation: CASSYTGNQAFF.